One TCR beta chain is described in this entry. Being one base from a much bigger clone, this may be a read error. This CDR3 is also generated by other DNA sequences in the sample. There were no patients who had received any treatment before thyroid surgery. Germline CDR1 DFQATT, CDR2 SNEGSKA (reference sequence). The CDR3 runs 17 residues. This entry is derived from a study of metastatic and nonmetastatic thyroid tumors. MiXCR was used by TCRdb to re-call the PCR reads. The sample includes around 89,000 clones, more than 13% seen only once; the top ten take about 3.9%. The sequenced sample consisted of blood. This receptor was identified in a female donor with papillary thyroid cancer or a benign thyroid nodule (not recorded which). Some clones in this sample may be carry-over from other donors' samples. The V gene is TRBV20-1, the J gene TRBJ2-5; 8 positions match TRBD2. The CDR3 protein is CSAPSPPGGGPKETQYF. The CDR3 DNA is TGCAGCGCCCCCTCTCCCCCGGGCGGGGGGCCGAAAGAGACCCAGTACTTC.